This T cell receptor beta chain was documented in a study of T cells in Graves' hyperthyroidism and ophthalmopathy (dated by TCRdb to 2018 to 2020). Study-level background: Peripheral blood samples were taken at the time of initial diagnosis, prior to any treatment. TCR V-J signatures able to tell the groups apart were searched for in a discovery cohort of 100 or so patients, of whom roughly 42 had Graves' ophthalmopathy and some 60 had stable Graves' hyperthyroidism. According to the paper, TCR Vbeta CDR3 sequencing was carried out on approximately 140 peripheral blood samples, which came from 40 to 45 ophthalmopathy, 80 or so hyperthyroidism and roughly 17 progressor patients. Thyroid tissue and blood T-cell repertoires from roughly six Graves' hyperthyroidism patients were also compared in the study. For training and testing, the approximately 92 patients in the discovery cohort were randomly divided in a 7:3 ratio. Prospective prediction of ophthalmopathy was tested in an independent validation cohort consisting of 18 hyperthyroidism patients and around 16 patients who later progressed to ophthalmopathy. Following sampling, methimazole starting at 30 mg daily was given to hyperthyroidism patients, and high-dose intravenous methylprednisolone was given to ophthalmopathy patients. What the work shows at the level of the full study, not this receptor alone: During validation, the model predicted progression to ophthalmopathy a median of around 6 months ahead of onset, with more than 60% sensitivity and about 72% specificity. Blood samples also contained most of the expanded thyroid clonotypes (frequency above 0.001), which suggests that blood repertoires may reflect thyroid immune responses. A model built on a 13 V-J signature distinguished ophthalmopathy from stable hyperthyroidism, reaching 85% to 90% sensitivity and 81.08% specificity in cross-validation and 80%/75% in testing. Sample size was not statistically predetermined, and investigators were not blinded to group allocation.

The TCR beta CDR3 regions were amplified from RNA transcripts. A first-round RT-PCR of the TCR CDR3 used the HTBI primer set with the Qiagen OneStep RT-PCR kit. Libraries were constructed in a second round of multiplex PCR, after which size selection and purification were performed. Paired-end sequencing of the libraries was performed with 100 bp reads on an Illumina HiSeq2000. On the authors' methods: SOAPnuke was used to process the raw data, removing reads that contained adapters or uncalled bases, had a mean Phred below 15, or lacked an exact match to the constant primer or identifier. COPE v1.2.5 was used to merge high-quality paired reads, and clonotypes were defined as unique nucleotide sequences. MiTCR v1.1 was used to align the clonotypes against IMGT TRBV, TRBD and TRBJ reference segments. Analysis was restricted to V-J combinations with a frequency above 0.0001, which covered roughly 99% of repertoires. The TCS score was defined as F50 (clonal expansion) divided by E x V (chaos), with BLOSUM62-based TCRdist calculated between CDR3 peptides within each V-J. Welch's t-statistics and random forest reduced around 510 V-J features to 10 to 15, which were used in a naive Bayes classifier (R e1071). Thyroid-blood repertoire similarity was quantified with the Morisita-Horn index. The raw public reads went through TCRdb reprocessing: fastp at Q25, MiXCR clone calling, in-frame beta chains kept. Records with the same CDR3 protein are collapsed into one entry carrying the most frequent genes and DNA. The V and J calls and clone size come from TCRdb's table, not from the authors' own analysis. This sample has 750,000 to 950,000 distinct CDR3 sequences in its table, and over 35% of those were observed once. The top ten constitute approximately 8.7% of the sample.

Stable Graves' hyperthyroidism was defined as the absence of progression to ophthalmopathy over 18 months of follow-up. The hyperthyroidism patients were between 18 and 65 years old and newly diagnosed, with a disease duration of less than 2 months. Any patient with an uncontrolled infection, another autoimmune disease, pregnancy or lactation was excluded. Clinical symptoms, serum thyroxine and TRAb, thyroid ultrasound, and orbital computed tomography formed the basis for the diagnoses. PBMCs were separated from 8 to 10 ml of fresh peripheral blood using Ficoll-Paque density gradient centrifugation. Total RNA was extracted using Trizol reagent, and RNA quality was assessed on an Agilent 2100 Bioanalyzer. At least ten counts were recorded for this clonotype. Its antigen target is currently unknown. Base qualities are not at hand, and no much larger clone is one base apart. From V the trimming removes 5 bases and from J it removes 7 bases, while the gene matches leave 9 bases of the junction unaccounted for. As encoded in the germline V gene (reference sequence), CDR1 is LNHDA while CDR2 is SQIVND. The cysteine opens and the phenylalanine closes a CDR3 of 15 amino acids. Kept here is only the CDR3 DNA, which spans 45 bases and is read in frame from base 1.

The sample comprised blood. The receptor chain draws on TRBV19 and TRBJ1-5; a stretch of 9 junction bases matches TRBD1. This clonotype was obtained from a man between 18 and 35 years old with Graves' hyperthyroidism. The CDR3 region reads CASSFRDRAGQPQHF. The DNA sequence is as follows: TGTGCCAGTAGTTTCCGGGACAGGGCAGGGCAGCCCCAGCATTTT.